This TCR beta chain was identified during a study of response to subunit inactivated influenza vaccine. Notes on the study in general: The authors offered the suggestion that each seasonal influenza vaccination recruits few new T cells.

V lost 3 bases and J lost 1, with 11 bases in between. This CDR3 comprises 14 residues. Looked up from germline, CDR1 is SGHRS and CDR2 is YFSETQ. Details on this clonotype: Its target is not known.

TCRdb reprocessed the RT-PCR reads via MiXCR and lists one record per CDR3 protein. The sample includes hundreds of thousands of distinct CDR3 sequences, 12% to 15% of them seen just once. The input for sequencing was PBMCs from blood, taken less than 15 days before vaccination. The source of this sequence is a man aged 45-60 years who received an inactivated influenza vaccine. The chain is built from TRBV5-1 and TRBJ2-7, with D perhaps matching TRBD1 (5 bases). CDR3 loop: CASSSFDSSYEQYF. In DNA, the CDR3 is TGCGCCAGCAGCTCCTTTGACAGTTCCTACGAGCAGTACTTC.